This T cell receptor (beta chain) was identified during a study of shared clonotypes between healthy human individuals. TCRdb's table, derived via immunoSEQ multiplex PCR, lists solely in-frame clones and lacks some. The table includes 95,000 to 120,000 clones, about 62% detected once. Trimming removed 10 bases from V and 3 bases from J; junction bases left unmatched: 12. Looked up from germline, CDR1 is SNHLY and CDR2 is FYNNEI. The CDR3 consists of 15 residues. The receptor's source is a woman in her 30s in good health. The genes are TRBV2 and TRBJ1-2; 9 bases agree with TRBD1. Sequencing was carried out using memory CD8+ T cells sorted from blood. This sample's subset: CD45RO+ cells pooled with CCR7-negative TemRA cells. Written as DNA, the CDR3 is TGTGCCAACGATACGGGGGACAGGGCTTACTATGGCTACACCTTC. It is translated as CANDTGDRAYYGYTF. The whole variable domain, filled in from reference TRBV2 and TRBJ1-2, reads EPEVTQTPSHQVTQMGQEVILRCVPISNHLYFYWYRQILGQKVEFLVSFYNNEISEKSEIFDDQFSVERPDGSNFTLKIRSTKLEDSAMYFCANDTGDRAYYGYTFGSGTRLTVV.